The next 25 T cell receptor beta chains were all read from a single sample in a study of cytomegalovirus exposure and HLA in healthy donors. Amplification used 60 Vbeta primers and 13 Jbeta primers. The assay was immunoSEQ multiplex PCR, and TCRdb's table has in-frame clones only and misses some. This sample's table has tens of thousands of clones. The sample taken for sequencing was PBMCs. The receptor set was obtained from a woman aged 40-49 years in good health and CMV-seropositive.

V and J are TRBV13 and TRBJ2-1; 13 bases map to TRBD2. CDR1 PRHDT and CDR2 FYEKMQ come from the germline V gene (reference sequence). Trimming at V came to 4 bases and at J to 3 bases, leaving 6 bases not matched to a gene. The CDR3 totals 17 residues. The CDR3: CASSWTSGRPGYNEQFF. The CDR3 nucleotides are TGTGCCAGCAGCTGGACTAGCGGGAGACCGGGCTACAATGAGCAGTTCTTC.

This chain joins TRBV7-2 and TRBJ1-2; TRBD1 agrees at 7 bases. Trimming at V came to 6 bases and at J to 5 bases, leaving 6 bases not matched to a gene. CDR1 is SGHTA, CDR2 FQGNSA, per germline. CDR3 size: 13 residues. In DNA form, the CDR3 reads TGTGCCAGCAGGATCGGACAGGTGTATGGCTACACCTTC. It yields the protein CASRIGQVYGYTF.

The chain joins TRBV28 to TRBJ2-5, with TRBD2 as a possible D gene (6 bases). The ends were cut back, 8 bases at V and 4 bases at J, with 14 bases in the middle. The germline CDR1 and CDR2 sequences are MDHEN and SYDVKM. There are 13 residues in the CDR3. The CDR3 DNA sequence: TGTGCCAGCGGCCAGGGAGGTCGAGAGACCCAGTACTTC. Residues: CASGQGGRETQYF.

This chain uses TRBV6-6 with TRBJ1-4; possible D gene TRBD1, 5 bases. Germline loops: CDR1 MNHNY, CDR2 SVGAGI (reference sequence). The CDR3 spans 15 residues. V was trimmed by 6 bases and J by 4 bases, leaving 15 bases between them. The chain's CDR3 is CASRESQGGNEKLFF. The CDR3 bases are TGTGCCAGCAGGGAGTCGCAGGGCGGTAATGAAAAACTGTTTTTT.

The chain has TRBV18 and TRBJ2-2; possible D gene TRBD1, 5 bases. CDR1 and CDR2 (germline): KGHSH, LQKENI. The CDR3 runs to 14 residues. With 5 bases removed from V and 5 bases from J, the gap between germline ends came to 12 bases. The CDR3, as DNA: TGTGCCAGCTCAGATAGGACAAATACCGGGGAGCTGTTTTTT. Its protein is CASSDRTNTGELFF.

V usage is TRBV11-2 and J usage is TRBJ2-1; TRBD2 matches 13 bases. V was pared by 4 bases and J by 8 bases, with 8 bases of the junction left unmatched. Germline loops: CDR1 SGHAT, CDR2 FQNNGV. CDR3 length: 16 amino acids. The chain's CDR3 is CASSSPLGLAGDEQFF. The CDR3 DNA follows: TGTGCCAGCAGCTCCCCCTTAGGACTAGCGGGAGATGAGCAGTTCTTC.

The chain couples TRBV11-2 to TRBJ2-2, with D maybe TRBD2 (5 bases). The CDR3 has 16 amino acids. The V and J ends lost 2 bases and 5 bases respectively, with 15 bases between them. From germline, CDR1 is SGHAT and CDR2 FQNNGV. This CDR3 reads CASSLRGGSGTGELFF. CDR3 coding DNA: TGTGCCAGCAGCTTACGGGGTGGCTCCGGGACCGGGGAGCTGTTTTTT.

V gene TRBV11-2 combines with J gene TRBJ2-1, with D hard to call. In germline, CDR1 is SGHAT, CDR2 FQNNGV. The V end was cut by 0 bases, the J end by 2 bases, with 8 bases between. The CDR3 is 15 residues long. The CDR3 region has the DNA TGTGCCAGCAGCTTAGATCGTCTACCCTACAATGAGCAGTTCTTC. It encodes CASSLDRLPYNEQFF.

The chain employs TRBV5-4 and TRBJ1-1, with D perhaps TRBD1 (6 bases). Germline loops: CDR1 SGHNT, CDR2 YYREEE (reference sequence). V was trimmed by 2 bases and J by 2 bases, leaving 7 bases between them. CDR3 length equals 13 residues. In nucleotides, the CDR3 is TGTGCCAGCAGCTTAGGGGGAAACACTGAAGCTTTCTTT. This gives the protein CASSLGGNTEAFF.

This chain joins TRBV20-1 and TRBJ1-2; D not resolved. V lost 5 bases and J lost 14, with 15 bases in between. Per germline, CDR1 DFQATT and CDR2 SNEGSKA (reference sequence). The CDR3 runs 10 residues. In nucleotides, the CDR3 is TGCAGTGCTGCCTGGCGTTCGAGGACCTTC. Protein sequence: CSAAWRSRTF.

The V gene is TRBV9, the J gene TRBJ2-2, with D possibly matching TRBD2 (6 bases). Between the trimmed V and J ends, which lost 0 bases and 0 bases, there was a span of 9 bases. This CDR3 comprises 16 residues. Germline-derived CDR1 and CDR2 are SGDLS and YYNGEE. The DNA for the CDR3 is TGTGCCAGCAGCGTAGGAGCTAGCGCGAACACCGGGGAGCTGTTTTTT. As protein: CASSVGASANTGELFF.

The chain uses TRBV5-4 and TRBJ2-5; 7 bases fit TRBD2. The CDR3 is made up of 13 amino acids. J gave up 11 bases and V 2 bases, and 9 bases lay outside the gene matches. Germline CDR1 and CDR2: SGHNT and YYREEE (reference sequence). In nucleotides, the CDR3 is TGTGCCAGCAGCTTTATTGGGGCGGGGGAGCAGTACTTC. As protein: CASSFIGAGEQYF.

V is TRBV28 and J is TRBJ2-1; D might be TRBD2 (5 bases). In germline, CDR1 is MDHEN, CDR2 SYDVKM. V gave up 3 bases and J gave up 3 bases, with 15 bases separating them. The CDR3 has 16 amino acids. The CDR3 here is CASSLWEIALYNEQFF. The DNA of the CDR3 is TGTGCCAGCAGTTTGTGGGAGATCGCCCTCTACAATGAGCAGTTCTTC.

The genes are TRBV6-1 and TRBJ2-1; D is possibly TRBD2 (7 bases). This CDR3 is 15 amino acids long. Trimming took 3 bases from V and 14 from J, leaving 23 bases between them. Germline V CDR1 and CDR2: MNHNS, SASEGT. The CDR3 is CASSEVGGSFNREFF. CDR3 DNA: TGTGCCAGCAGTGAGGTAGGCGGGAGTTTCAACAGGGAGTTCTTC.

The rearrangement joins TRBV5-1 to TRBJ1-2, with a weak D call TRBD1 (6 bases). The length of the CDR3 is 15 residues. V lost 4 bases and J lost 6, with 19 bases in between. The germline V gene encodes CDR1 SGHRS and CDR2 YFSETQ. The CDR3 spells CASSLGGTGGDGYTF. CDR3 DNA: TGCGCCAGCAGCCTCGGGGGGACCGGGGGCGATGGCTACACCTTC.

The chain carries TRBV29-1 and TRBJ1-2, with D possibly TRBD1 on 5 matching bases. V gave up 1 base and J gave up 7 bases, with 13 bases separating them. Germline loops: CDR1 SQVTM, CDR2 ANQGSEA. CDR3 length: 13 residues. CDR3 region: CSVEAPGGSGYTF. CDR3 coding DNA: TGCAGCGTTGAAGCCCCCGGGGGGAGTGGCTACACCTTC.

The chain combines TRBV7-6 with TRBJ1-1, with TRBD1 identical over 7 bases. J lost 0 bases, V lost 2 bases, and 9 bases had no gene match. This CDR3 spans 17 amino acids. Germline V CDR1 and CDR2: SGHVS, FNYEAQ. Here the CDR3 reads CASSLLTGTVMNTEAFF. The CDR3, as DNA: TGTGCCAGCAGCTTACTCACCGGGACAGTCATGAACACTGAAGCTTTCTTT.

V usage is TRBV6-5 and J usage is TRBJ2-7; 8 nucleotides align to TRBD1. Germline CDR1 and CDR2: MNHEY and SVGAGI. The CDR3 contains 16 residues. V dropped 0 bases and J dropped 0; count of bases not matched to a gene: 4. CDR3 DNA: TGTGCCAGCAGTTACTCGAGGGGACAGGTCTCCTACGAGCAGTACTTC. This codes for CASSYSRGQVSYEQYF.

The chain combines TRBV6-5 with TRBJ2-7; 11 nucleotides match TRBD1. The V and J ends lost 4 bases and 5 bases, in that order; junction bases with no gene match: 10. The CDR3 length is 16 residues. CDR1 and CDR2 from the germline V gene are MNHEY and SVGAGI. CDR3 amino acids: CASSSLPGQGVHEQYF. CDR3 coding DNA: TGTGCCAGCAGTTCCCTCCCGGGACAGGGGGTCCACGAGCAGTACTTC.

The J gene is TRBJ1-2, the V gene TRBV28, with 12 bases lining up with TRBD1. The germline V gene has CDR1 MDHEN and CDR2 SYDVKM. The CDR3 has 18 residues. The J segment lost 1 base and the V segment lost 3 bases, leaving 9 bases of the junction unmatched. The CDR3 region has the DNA TGTGCCAGCAGTTTTGGGGGGGGACAGGGGGCTGATAACTATGGCTACACCTTC. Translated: CASSFGGGQGADNYGYTF.

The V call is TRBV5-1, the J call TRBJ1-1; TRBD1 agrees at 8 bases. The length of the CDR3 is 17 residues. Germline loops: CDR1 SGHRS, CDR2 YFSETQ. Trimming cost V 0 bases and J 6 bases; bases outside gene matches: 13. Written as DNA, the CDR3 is TGCGCCAGCAGCTTGGCCCTGACAGGGGAGAGTAGTGCTGAAGCTTTCTTT. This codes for CASSLALTGESSAEAFF.

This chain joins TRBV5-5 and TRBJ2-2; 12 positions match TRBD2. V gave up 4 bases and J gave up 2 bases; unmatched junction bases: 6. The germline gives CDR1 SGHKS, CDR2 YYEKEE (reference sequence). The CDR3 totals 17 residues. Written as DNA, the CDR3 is TGTGCCAGCAGCCCGTGGACTAGCGGGATTAACACCGGGGAGCTGTTTTTT. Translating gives CASSPWTSGINTGELFF.

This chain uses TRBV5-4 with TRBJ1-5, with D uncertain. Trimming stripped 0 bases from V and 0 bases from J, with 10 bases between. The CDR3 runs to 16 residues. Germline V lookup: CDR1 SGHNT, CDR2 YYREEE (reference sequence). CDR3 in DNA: TGTGCCAGCAGCTTGGTGCGGGAATATAGCAATCAGCCCCAGCATTTT. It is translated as CASSLVREYSNQPQHF.

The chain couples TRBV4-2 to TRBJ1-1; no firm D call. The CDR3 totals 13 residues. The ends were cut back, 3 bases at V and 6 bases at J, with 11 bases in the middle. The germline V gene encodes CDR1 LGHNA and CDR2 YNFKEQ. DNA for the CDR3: TGTGCCAGCAGCCAGAGTACGAGGGCTGAAGCTTTCTTT. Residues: CASSQSTRAEAFF.

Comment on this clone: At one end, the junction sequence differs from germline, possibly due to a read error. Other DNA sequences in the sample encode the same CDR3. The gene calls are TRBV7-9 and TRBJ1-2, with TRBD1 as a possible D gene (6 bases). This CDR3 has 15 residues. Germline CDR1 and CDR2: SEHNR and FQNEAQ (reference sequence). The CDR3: CASSSLGGENYGYTF. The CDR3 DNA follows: TGTGCCAGTAGCTCCCTTGGGGGCGAAAACTATGGCTACACCTTC. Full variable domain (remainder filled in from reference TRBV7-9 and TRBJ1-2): DTGVSQNPRHKITKRGQNVTFRCDPISEHNRLYWYRQTLGQGPEFLTYFQNEAQLEKSRLLSDRFSAERPKGSFSTLEIQRTEQGDSAMYLCASSSLGGENYGYTFGSGTRLTVV.